The source of this T cell receptor (beta chain) is a study of identical twins. Study-level points and caveats: The more abundant beta clonotypes in cord blood had fewer insertions, and memory repertoires did not show this. Twin-shared out-of-frame alpha sequences were enriched for low generation probability.

A universal primer binding site was introduced by template switching. The final cDNA contained unique molecular identifiers. Using its own MiXCR run on the 5' RACE reads, TCRdb lists one record per CDR3 protein. The sample has around 1.7 million distinct CDR3 sequences, roughly a third seen once. This clonotype showed up many times. What it recognizes is unknown. The sample was cord blood. The source of this sequence is a newborn girl in good health.

CDR3 bases: TGCGCCAGCAGCCAAGATCCCGGAACGAATGAGCAGTTCTTC. Its protein product is CASSQDPGTNEQFF. The chain recombines TRBV4-1 with TRBJ2-1; D gene unclear. The ends were cut back, 0 bases at V and 7 bases at J, with 10 bases in the middle. The CDR3 runs 14 residues. CDR1 and CDR2 (germline): MGHRA, YSYEKL.